These T cell receptor beta chains were read from a single sample in a study of cytomegalovirus exposure and HLA in healthy donors. TCRdb keeps only in-frame clones here, not all; method: immunoSEQ multiplex PCR. The data show roughly 150,000 clones, with more than 65% seen just once and around 5.4% held by the top ten. The sequencing sample was made of PBMCs. The receptor set was obtained from a man younger than 45 in good health and CMV-seropositive. CDR3s include the opening cysteine and the closing phenylalanine or tryptophan. A D gene is named only where the DNA matches it firmly. Size tells how often a clone was seen (once, few, many) or the class of an expanded clone, and some rows leave it out.

clone size | J gene | D gene | V gene | CDR3 protein | CDR3 DNA
. | TRBJ1-2 | . | TRBV12-5 | CASGLGDSNYGYTF | TGTGCTAGTGGTTTGGGTGACAGTAACTATGGCTACACCTTC
. | TRBJ1-2 | . | TRBV28 | CASSPRQISGYTF | TGTGCCAGCAGTCCTCGACAGATCTCGGGCTACACCTTC
. | TRBJ2-1 | TRBD2 | TRBV9 | CASSPRGTSGNYNEQFF | TGTGCCAGCAGCCCACGCGGGACTAGCGGAAACTACAATGAGCAGTTCTTC
. | TRBJ1-1 | TRBD1 | TRBV29-1 | CSVSGTAGRGTEAFF | TGCAGCGTTTCCGGGACAGCTGGACGGGGCACTGAAGCTTTCTTT
. | TRBJ2-3 | TRBD2 | TRBV19 | CASGRLAGGTDTQYF | TGTGCCAGCGGAAGACTAGCGGGGGGCACAGATACGCAGTATTTT
. | TRBJ2-2 | . | TRBV7-9 | CASSSFTVANTGELFF | TGTGCCAGCAGCTCCTTTACGGTAGCGAACACCGGGGAGCTGTTTTTT
. | TRBJ2-7 | TRBD2 | TRBV28 | CASRPPGLAIYEQYF | TGTGCCAGCAGGCCCCCGGGACTAGCGATCTACGAGCAGTACTTC
. | TRBJ2-7 | . | TRBV7-8 | CASSLVGGESYEQYF | TGTGCCAGCAGCTTAGTCGGAGGGGAATCCTACGAGCAGTACTTC
. | TRBJ2-3 | TRBD1 | TRBV28 | CASRGTGDDTQYF | TGTGCCAGCAGAGGGACAGGGGACGATACGCAGTATTTT
once | TRBJ1-4 | TRBD1 | TRBV18 | CASPVVRTGRDEKLFF | TGTGCCAGCCCAGTCGTCCGGACAGGGAGAGATGAAAAACTGTTTTTT
. | TRBJ1-1 | . | TRBV6-5 | CAIGRTANTEAFF | TGTGCCATCGGCCGGACAGCCAACACTGAAGCTTTCTTT
. | TRBJ2-3 | TRBD2 | TRBV27 | CASSLGGGSFTDTQYF | TGTGCCAGCAGTTTAGGCGGCGGGAGCTTCACAGATACGCAGTATTTT
once | TRBJ2-5 | . | TRBV6-5 | CASSYLESGETQYF | TGTGCCAGCAGTTACCTAGAATCGGGGGAGACCCAGTACTTC
. | TRBJ1-2 | . | TRBV7-2 | CASSSDSRNYGYTF | TGTGCCAGCAGCTCCGACAGTAGGAACTATGGCTACACCTTC
. | TRBJ2-7 | TRBD2 | TRBV5-6 | CASSSVGAGEYEQYF | TGTGCCAGCAGCTCCGTAGGGGCGGGAGAGTACGAGCAGTACTTC
. | TRBJ1-1 | TRBD1 | TRBV15 | CATSRGDSYTEAFF | TGTGCCACCAGCAGGGGGGACAGTTACACTGAAGCTTTCTTT
. | TRBJ2-7 | TRBD1 | TRBV27 | CASSSSTGEVRYEQYF | TGTGCCAGCAGTTCATCGACAGGGGAGGTACGGTACGAGCAGTACTTC
few | TRBJ1-1 | . | TRBV14 | CASSQGRLTEAFF | TGTGCCAGCAGCCAGGGCCGTTTGACTGAAGCTTTCTTT
few | TRBJ2-2 | TRBD1 | TRBV19 | CASRLTGSNTGELFF | TGTGCCAGTAGGCTGACAGGGTCTAACACCGGGGAGCTGTTTTTT
. | TRBJ1-4 | TRBD1 | TRBV5-1 | CASSEWDSGHEKLFF | TGCGCCAGCAGCGAATGGGACAGTGGGCATGAAAAACTGTTTTTT
once | TRBJ2-3 | TRBD1 | TRBV28 | CASSSPDRGDTQYF | TGTGCCAGCAGTTCCCCGGACAGGGGGGATACGCAGTATTTT
. | TRBJ2-3 | . | TRBV28 | CASSRRQTSPYF | TGTGCCAGCAGCCGCAGACAGACATCCCCATATTTT
once | TRBJ1-1 | TRBD1 | TRBV7-9 | CSSLEWDRRYTEAFF | TGTTCCAGCTTAGAGTGGGACAGACGATACACTGAAGCTTTCTTT
few | TRBJ2-1 | . | TRBV4-1 | CASSPQRYAGDEQFF | TGCGCCAGCAGCCCCCAGCGGTACGCGGGCGATGAGCAGTTCTTC
. | TRBJ2-7 | TRBD2 | TRBV9 | CASNHLGLAGVTSYEQYF | TGTGCCAGCAACCACCTTGGACTAGCGGGGGTAACGTCCTACGAGCAGTACTTC
. | TRBJ2-3 | TRBD2 | TRBV7-9 | CASSLYVWEGDTQYF | TGTGCCAGCAGCTTATATGTATGGGAGGGAGATACGCAGTATTTT
. | TRBJ2-2 | . | TRBV4-2 | CASSPTATGELFF | TGTGCCAGCAGCCCTACAGCCACCGGGGAGCTGTTTTTT
. | TRBJ2-3 | . | TRBV25-1 | CASSDPSSHAGRADTQYF | TGTGCCAGCAGTGACCCTTCCTCTCACGCGGGACGAGCAGATACGCAGTATTTT
. | TRBJ2-5 | . | TRBV4-1 | CASSQDTGYQETQYF | TGCGCCAGCAGCCAAGATACCGGGTACCAAGAGACCCAGTACTTC
. | TRBJ1-1 | TRBD1 | TRBV19 | CASSADRDTEAFF | TGTGCCAGTAGTGCTGACAGGGACACTGAAGCTTTCTTT
. | TRBJ2-3 | . | TRBV2 | CASSEGTASTDTQYF | TGTGCCAGCAGTGAAGGGACAGCTAGCACAGATACGCAGTATTTT
. | TRBJ2-7 | TRBD1 | TRBV28 | CASTNPTGHEQYF | TGTGCCAGCACCAACCCGACAGGGCACGAGCAGTACTTC
few | TRBJ2-5 | . | TRBV5-1 | CASSPTGGRETQYF | TGCGCCAGCAGCCCTACGGGGGGCAGGGAGACCCAGTACTTC
. | TRBJ2-7 | TRBD2 | TRBV10-3 | CAISESPAGGLYEQYF | TGTGCCATCAGTGAGTCGCCAGCGGGAGGGCTCTACGAGCAGTACTTC
. | TRBJ2-6 | TRBD1 | TRBV4-1 | CASAPAGGAGANVLTF | TGCGCCAGCGCCCCTGCAGGGGGCGCCGGGGCCAACGTCCTGACTTTC
. | TRBJ2-2 | TRBD2 | TRBV9 | CASSVAGRGGLSGELFF | TGTGCCAGCAGCGTAGCTGGGCGGGGGGGCCTATCCGGGGAGCTGTTTTTT
. | TRBJ2-7 | . | TRBV6-5 | CASRADYEQYF | TGTGCCAGCAGGGCTGACTACGAGCAGTACTTC
once | TRBJ2-3 | . | TRBV14 | CASSQDRLSSSTDTQYF | TGTGCCAGCAGCCAGGATCGACTCTCTTCTAGCACAGATACGCAGTATTTT
. | TRBJ1-2 | . | TRBV20-1 | CSARGGHGYTF | TGCAGTGCCCGGGGAGGGCATGGCTACACCTTC
. | TRBJ2-7 | TRBD2 | TRBV2 | CASSDGTSGYEQYF | TGTGCCAGCAGTGACGGGACTAGCGGCTACGAGCAGTACTTC
few | TRBJ1-1 | . | TRBV2 | CASSDLGGTEAFF | TGTGCCAGCAGTGACTTGGGGGGAACTGAAGCTTTCTTT
. | TRBJ1-3 | . | TRBV5-1 | CASSPSGAGNTIYF | TGCGCCAGCAGCCCCTCAGGGGCTGGAAACACCATATATTTT
. | TRBJ2-5 | TRBD1 | TRBV5-6 | CASSRGQLLQETQYF | TGTGCCAGCAGCCGGGGACAGCTTCTTCAAGAGACCCAGTACTTC
once | TRBJ1-2 | . | TRBV28 | CASTGGGPLFYGYTF | TGTGCCAGCACCGGCGGGGGCCCCCTTTTCTATGGCTACACCTTC
. | TRBJ2-2 | TRBD1 | TRBV18 | CASSPQRQGRNTGELFF | TGTGCCAGCTCACCCCAAAGACAGGGAAGGAACACCGGGGAGCTGTTTTTT
. | TRBJ2-3 | TRBD1 | TRBV5-4 | CASSLGGGQGADTQYF | TGTGCCAGCAGCTTGGGAGGGGGACAGGGGGCAGATACGCAGTATTTT
. | TRBJ1-4 | TRBD1 | TRBV28 | CASSLDRGNEKLFF | TGTGCCAGCAGTTTGGACAGGGGTAATGAAAAACTGTTTTTT
. | TRBJ1-5 | TRBD1 | TRBV28 | CASTVQGDQPQHF | TGTGCCAGCACGGTACAGGGGGATCAGCCCCAGCATTTT
once | TRBJ2-7 | . | TRBV6-5 | CASGESREPYYEQYF | TGTGCCAGCGGCGAGAGCCGGGAGCCCTACTACGAGCAGTACTTC